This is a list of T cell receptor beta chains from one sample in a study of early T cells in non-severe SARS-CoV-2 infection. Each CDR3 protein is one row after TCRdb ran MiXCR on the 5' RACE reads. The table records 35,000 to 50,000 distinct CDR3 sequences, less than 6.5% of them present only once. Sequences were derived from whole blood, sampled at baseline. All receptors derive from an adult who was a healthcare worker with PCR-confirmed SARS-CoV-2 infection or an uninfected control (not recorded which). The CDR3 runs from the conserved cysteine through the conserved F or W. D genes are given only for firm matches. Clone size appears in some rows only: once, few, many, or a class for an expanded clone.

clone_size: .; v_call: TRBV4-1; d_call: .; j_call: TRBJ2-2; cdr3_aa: CASSQGHTVTGELFF; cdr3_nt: TGCGCCAGCAGCCAGGGTCATACAGTTACCGGGGAGCTGTTTTTT
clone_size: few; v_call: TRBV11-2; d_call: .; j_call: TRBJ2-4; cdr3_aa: CASSLDSWRSLAKNIQYF; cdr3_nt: TGTGCCAGCAGCTTAGATTCTTGGAGATCCTTAGCCAAAAACATTCAGTACTTC
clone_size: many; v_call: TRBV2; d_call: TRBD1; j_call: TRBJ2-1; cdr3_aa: CASRMDRYNEQFF; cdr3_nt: TGTGCCAGCAGGATGGACAGGTACAATGAGCAGTTCTTC
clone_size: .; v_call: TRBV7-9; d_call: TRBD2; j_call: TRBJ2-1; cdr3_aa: CASSASSGGSWRNNEQFF; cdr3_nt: TGTGCCAGCAGCGCTTCTAGCGGGGGGTCTTGGCGGAACAATGAGCAGTTCTTC
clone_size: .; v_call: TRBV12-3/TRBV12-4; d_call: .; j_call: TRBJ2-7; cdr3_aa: CASSLWTVSYEQYF; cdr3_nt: TGTGCCAGCAGTTTGTGGACAGTTTCCTACGAGCAGTACTTC
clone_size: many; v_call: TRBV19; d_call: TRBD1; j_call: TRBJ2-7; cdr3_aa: CASSKPGTGRYEQYF; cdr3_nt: TGTGCCAGTAGTAAGCCAGGGACAGGGAGGTACGAGCAGTACTTC
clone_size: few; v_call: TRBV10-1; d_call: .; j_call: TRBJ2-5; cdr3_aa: CASSEGPQETQYF; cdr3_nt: TGCGCCAGCAGTGAGGGGCCCCAAGAGACCCAGTACTTC
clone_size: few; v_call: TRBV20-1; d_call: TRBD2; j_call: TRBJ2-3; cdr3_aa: CSARDSAGGRDTQYF; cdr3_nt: TGCAGTGCTAGAGATTCAGCGGGGGGGCGAGATACGCAGTATTTT
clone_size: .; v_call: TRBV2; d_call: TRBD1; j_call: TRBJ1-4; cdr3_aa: CASKGQGLREKLFF; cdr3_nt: TGTGCCAGCAAGGGACAGGGATTAAGGGAAAAACTGTTTTTT
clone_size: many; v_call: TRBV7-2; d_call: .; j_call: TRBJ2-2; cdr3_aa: CASSPVNTGELFF; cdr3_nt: TGTGCCAGCAGCCCAGTAAACACCGGGGAGCTGTTTTTT
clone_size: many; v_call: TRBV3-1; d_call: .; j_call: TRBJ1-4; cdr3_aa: CASSQPPGEKLFF; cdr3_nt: TGTGCCAGCAGCCAACCCCCAGGGGAAAAACTGTTTTTT
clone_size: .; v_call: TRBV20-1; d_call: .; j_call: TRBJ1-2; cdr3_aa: CSARNRSGYTF; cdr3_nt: TGCAGTGCTAGAAACAGGTCTGGCTACACCTTC
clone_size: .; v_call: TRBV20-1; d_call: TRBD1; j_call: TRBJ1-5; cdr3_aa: CSVISGTGRRNQPQHF; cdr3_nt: TGCAGTGTCATATCGGGGACAGGGAGACGCAATCAGCCCCAGCATTTT
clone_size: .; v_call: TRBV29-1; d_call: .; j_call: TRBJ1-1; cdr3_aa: CSAIPGYTEAFF; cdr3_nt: TGCAGCGCCATTCCGGGATACACTGAAGCTTTCTTT
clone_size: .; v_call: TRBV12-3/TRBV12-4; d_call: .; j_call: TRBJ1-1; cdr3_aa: CASSPDREAFF; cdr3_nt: TGTGCCAGCAGTCCAGACAGGGAAGCTTTCTTT
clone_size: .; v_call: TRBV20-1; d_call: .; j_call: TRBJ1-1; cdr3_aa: CSASFQGGAFF; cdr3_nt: TGCAGTGCTAGTTTCCAGGGTGGTGCTTTCTTT
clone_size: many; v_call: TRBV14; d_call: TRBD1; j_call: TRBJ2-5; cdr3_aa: CASSQRQGVLETQYF; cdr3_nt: TGTGCCAGCAGCCAAAGGCAGGGGGTTTTGGAGACCCAGTACTTC
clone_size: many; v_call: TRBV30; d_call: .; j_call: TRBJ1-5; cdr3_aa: CAWSGDRAQPQHF; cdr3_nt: TGTGCCTGGAGTGGGGACCGGGCACAGCCCCAGCATTTT
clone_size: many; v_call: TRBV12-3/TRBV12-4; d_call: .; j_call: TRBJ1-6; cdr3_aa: CASKSGTGARALHF; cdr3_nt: TGTGCCAGCAAGTCAGGGACCGGAGCGCGGGCCCTCCACTTT
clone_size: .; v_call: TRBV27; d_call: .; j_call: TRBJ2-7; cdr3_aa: CASSWAGVSYEQYF; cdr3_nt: TGTGCCAGCAGTTGGGCAGGGGTCTCCTACGAGCAGTACTTC
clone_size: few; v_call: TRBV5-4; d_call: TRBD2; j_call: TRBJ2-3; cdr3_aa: CASSLKVAGSTDTQYF; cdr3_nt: TGTGCCAGCAGCTTGAAAGTAGCGGGGAGCACAGATACGCAGTATTTT
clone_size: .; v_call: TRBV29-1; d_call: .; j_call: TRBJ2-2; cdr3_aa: CSVEDGQGAGELFF; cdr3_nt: TGCAGCGTTGAAGACGGCCAGGGAGCCGGGGAGCTGTTTTTT
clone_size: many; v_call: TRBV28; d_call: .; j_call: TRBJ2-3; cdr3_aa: CASSDIRDPRGDTQYF; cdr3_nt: TGTGCCAGCAGCGACATACGGGACCCAAGGGGAGATACGCAGTATTTT
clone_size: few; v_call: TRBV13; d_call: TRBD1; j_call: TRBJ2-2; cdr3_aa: CASSMDRAGTGELFF; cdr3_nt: TGTGCCAGCAGCATGGACAGGGCGGGCACCGGGGAGCTGTTTTTT
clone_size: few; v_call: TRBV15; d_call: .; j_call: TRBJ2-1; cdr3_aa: CATSRASGNEQFF; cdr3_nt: TGTGCCACCAGCAGGGCCTCGGGAAATGAGCAGTTCTTC
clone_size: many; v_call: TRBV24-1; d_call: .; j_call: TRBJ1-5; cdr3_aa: CATSGGGRLNQPQHF; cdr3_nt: TGTGCCACCAGTGGGGGGGGACGGCTCAATCAGCCCCAGCATTTT
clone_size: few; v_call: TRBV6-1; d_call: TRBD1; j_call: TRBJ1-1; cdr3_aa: CATVNDRARGMNTEAFF; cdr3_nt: TGTGCCACCGTAAATGACAGGGCGCGGGGGATGAACACTGAAGCTTTCTTT
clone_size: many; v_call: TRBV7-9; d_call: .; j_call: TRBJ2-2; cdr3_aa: CASSLPGQGELFF; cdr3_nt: TGTGCCAGCAGCCTCCCGGGACAAGGGGAGCTGTTTTTT
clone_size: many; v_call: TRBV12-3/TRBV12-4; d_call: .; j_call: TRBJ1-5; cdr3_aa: CASSLFQNQPQHF; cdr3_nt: TGTGCCAGCAGTTTATTCCAAAATCAGCCCCAGCATTTT
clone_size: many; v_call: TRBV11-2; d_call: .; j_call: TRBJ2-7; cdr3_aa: CASSLAGSYEQYF; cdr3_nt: TGTGCCAGCAGCTTAGCAGGGTCCTACGAGCAGTACTTC
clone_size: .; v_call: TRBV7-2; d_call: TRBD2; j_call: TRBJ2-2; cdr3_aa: CASSLGGLGTEELFF; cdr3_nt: TGTGCCAGCAGCTTAGGGGGACTAGGGACGGAGGAGCTGTTTTTT
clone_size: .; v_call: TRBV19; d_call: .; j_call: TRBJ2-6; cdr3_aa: CASESTQGGANVLTF; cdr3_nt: TGTGCCAGCGAGAGCACACAGGGTGGGGCCAACGTCCTGACTTTC
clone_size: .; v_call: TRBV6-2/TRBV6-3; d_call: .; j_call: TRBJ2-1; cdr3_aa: CASMRNSYNEQFF; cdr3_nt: TGTGCCAGCATGCGGAACAGCTACAATGAGCAGTTCTTC
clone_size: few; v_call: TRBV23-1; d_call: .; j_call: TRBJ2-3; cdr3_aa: CASSQSLGTLGDTQYF; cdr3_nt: TGCGCCAGCAGTCAATCGTTGGGGACCTTGGGAGATACGCAGTATTTT
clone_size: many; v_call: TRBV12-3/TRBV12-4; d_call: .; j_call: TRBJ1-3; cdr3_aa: CASSTLRDGSGNTIYF; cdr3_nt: TGTGCCAGCAGTACTTTACGGGACGGCTCTGGAAACACCATATATTTT
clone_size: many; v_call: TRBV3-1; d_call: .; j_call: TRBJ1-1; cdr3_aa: CASSQVRNRWLNTEAFF; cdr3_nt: TGTGCCAGCAGCCAAGTGAGGAACAGGTGGCTGAACACTGAAGCTTTCTTT
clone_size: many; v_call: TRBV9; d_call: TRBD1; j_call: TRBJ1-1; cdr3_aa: CASSVGTGMDTEAFF; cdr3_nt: TGTGCCAGCAGCGTAGGGACAGGGATGGACACTGAAGCTTTCTTT
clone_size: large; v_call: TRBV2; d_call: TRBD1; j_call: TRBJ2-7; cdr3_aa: CASSYGTGVREQYF; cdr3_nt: TGTGCCAGCAGCTACGGGACAGGGGTGAGGGAGCAGTACTTC
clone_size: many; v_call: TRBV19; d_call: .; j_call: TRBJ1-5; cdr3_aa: CASRVVSHSNQPQHF; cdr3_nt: TGTGCCAGTAGGGTAGTAAGCCATAGCAATCAGCCCCAGCATTTT
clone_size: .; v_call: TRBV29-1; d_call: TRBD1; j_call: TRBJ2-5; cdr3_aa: CSVKGQGLETQYF; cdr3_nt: TGCAGCGTCAAGGGACAGGGTCTGGAGACCCAGTACTTC
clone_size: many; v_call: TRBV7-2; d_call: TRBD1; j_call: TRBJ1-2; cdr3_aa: CASSEQGANYGYTF; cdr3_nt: TGTGCCAGTTCCGAACAGGGGGCGAACTATGGCTACACCTTC
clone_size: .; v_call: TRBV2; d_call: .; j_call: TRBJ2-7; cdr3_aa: CASTEQPTYEQYF; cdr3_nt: TGTGCCAGCACCGAACAGCCGACCTACGAGCAGTACTTC
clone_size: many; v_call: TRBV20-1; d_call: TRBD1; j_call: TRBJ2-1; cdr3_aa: CSARDGQDPYNNEQFF; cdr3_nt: TGCAGTGCTAGAGACGGACAGGACCCCTATAACAATGAGCAGTTCTTC
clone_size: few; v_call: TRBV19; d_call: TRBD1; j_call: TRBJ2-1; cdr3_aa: CASSETGTVYNEQFF; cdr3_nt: TGTGCCAGTAGCGAAACCGGGACAGTCTACAATGAGCAGTTCTTC
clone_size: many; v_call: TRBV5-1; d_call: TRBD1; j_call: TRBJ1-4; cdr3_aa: CASSRDRTLNEKLFF; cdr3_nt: TGCGCCAGCAGCAGGGACAGGACCCTTAATGAAAAACTGTTTTTT
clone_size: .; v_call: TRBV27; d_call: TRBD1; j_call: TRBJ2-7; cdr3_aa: CASTGQGNEQYF; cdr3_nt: TGTGCCAGCACCGGACAGGGGAACGAGCAGTACTTC
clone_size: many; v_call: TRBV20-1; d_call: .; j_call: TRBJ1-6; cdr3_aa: CSARNIRDSPLHF; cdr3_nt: TGCAGTGCTCGGAACATCAGGGATTCACCCCTCCACTTT
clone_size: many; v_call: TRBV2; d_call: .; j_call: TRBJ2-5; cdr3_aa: CASSVDNQETQYF; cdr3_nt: TGTGCCAGCAGTGTTGACAACCAAGAGACCCAGTACTTC